This passage covers 22 T cell receptor beta chains from one sample sequenced in a study of cytomegalovirus exposure and HLA in healthy donors. Amplification used 60 Vbeta primers and 13 Jbeta primers. Sequencing was performed with immunoSEQ multiplex PCR; in TCRdb, only in-frame clones are kept and a portion is missing. The repertoire holds 150,000 to 200,000 clones, 65% to 90% seen once, with 1.9% in the top ten. The specimen sequenced was PBMCs. The source of these receptors is a human donor in good health.

This clone was recorded only once. The J gene is TRBJ2-1, the V gene TRBV9, with D hard to call. The germline gives CDR1 SGDLS, CDR2 YYNGEE. V gave up 0 bases and J gave up 3 bases, with 4 bases separating them. The length of the CDR3 is 13 residues. Here the CDR3 reads CASSVDIYNEQFF. DNA of the CDR3: TGTGCCAGCAGCGTAGATATCTACAATGAGCAGTTCTTC. Together with reference TRBV9 and TRBJ2-1, the CDR3 gives the full variable domain: DSGVTQTPKHLITATGQRVTLRCSPRSGDLSVYWYQQSLDQGLQFLIQYYNGEERAKGNILERFSAQQFPDLHSELNLSSLELGDSALYFCASSVDIYNEQFFGPGTRLTVL.

V gene TRBV19 combines with J gene TRBJ2-6, with unresolved D. Trimming pared 0 bases from V and 0 bases from J, leaving 9 bases between. The germline gives CDR1 LNHDA, CDR2 SQIVND (reference sequence). The CDR3 spans 17 residues. CDR3 coding DNA: TGTGCCAGTAGTATAGAATCGGGTGCCTCTGGGGCCAACGTCCTGACTTTC. Its protein product is CASSIESGASGANVLTF.

V usage is TRBV15 and J usage is TRBJ1-4, with 8 bases fitting TRBD1. CDR3 length equals 14 residues. The V and J ends lost 3 bases and 8 bases, in that order; junction bases with no gene match: 5. Looked up from germline, CDR1 is LNHNV and CDR2 is YYDKDF (reference sequence). CDR3 sequence: CATSSRGLFEKLFF. DNA for the CDR3: TGTGCCACCAGCAGCAGGGGGCTCTTCGAAAAACTGTTTTTT.

The genes are TRBV10-3 and TRBJ2-2; 8 nucleotides line up with TRBD1. The germline V gene has CDR1 ENHRY and CDR2 SYGVKD. This CDR3 has 15 residues. V lost 9 bases to trimming and J lost 0 bases; unmatched junction nucleotides: 6. The CDR3 is CAIRTGIANTGELFF. The CDR3 DNA follows: TGTGCCATTAGGACAGGGATCGCGAACACCGGGGAGCTGTTTTTT.

The chain employs TRBV7-2 and TRBJ1-2; tentatively, D is TRBD1 (5 bases). Per the germline V gene, CDR1 is SGHTA and CDR2 is FQGNSA. CDR3 length equals 14 residues. V dropped 2 bases and J dropped 4 bases, with 11 bases sitting between them. CDR3: CASSLRGDLYGYTF. For the CDR3, the DNA is TGTGCCAGCAGCTTACGGGGGGACCTCTATGGCTACACCTTC.

The V and J genes are TRBV15 and TRBJ1-2; 7 nucleotides match TRBD1. The ends lost 3 bases at V and 2 bases at J; junction bases unmatched: 9. This CDR3 is 16 amino acids long. Germline V CDR1 and CDR2: LNHNV, YYDKDF (reference sequence). CDR3 DNA: TGTGCCACCAGCAGGGCCCGAGGGACAGCAAACTATGGCTACACCTTC. It yields the protein CATSRARGTANYGYTF.

The gene calls are TRBV25-1 and TRBJ2-7; possible D gene TRBD2, 6 bases. The ends were cut back, 8 bases at V and 3 bases at J, with 14 bases in the middle. The CDR3 spans 13 residues. Per the germline V gene, CDR1 is MGHDK and CDR2 is SYGVNS. CDR3 residues: CASVREQGYEQYF. CDR3 DNA: TGTGCCAGCGTACGGGAGCAGGGCTACGAGCAGTACTTC.

V and J are TRBV11-3 and TRBJ2-3; weak D call: TRBD2 (6 bases). CDR1 and CDR2 (germline): SGHNT, YENEEA. Trimming cost V 3 bases and J 5 bases, with 15 bases left between them. The CDR3 is 15 residues long. This CDR3 is CASSLGGNVGDTQYF. CDR3 DNA sequence: TGTGCCAGCAGCTTGGGGGGTAATGTGGGAGATACGCAGTATTTT.

V and J are TRBV27 and TRBJ1-6; no definite D call. The CDR3 covers 16 residues. Germline loops: CDR1 MNHEY, CDR2 SMNVEV (reference sequence). Trimming left V 6 bases short and J 0 bases short, with 12 bases between. The CDR3 bases are TGTGCCAGCAGGGACGGCGGGAGCTCCTATAATTCACCCCTCCACTTT. Protein product: CASRDGGSSYNSPLHF.

The chain links TRBV7-2 to TRBJ2-7, with 12 nucleotides matching TRBD2. Germline CDR1 and CDR2: SGHTA and FQGNSA. J was trimmed by 2 bases and V by 5 bases; bases with no gene match: 7. There are 16 residues in the CDR3. This chain's CDR3 is CASSPRLAGAPYEQYF. CDR3 DNA sequence: TGTGCCAGCAGCCCGCGACTAGCGGGGGCCCCCTACGAGCAGTACTTC.

The chain is built from TRBV25-1 and TRBJ2-3; possibly TRBD2 for D (7 bases). Germline CDR1 and CDR2: MGHDK and SYGVNS. Trimming shortened V by 4 bases and J by 3 bases, and 23 bases separated the two germline ends. The CDR3 consists of 18 residues. The CDR3 DNA sequence: TGTGCCAGCAGTGTTTCCTCAACTTTTGGGGGGGCGACAGATACGCAGTATTTT. Amino acids: CASSVSSTFGGATDTQYF.

The chain has TRBV9 and TRBJ2-1; 9 positions match TRBD2. Germline assignment: CDR1 SGDLS and CDR2 YYNGEE. CDR3 length: 16 amino acids. V gave up 2 bases and J gave up 2 bases; unmatched junction bases: 5. The chain's CDR3 is CASSVTTSGTYNEQFF. CDR3 nucleotides: TGTGCCAGCAGCGTGACGACTAGCGGCACCTACAATGAGCAGTTCTTC. Combining the CDR3 with reference TRBV9 and TRBJ2-1 gives the whole variable domain DSGVTQTPKHLITATGQRVTLRCSPRSGDLSVYWYQQSLDQGLQFLIQYYNGEERAKGNILERFSAQQFPDLHSELNLSSLELGDSALYFCASSVTTSGTYNEQFFGPGTRLTVL.

This clone showed up just a few times. The rearrangement joins TRBV7-9 to TRBJ2-2, with 10 positions matching TRBD1. Per the germline V gene, CDR1 is SEHNR and CDR2 is FQNEAQ (reference sequence). V shed 8 bases, J shed 5 bases, and the junction held 5 bases outside the gene matches. This CDR3 has 14 residues. The CDR3 nucleotides read TGTGCCAGCGGATGGACAGGGGGGACCGGGGAGCTGTTTTTT. It translates to CASGWTGGTGELFF. The whole variable domain, remainder taken from reference TRBV7-9 and TRBJ2-2, is DTGVSQNPRHKITKRGQNVTFRCDPISEHNRLYWYRQTLGQGPEFLTYFQNEAQLEKSRLLSDRFSAERPKGSFSTLEIQRTEQGDSAMYLCASGWTGGTGELFFGEGSRLTVL.

The V gene is TRBV7-9, the J gene TRBJ2-1; 9 bases map to TRBD2. The CDR3 spans 15 residues. J was trimmed by 6 bases and V by 3 bases; bases with no gene match: 6. The V gene's germline CDR1 is SEHNR and CDR2 FQNEAQ (reference sequence). CDR3 bases: TGTGCCAGCAGCTTCGTGCGGGGGGGCCCCAATGAGCAGTTCTTC. Translated: CASSFVRGGPNEQFF.

The chain combines TRBV7-6 with TRBJ1-1; D may be TRBD1 (5 bases). The V gene's germline CDR1 is SGHVS and CDR2 FNYEAQ. CDR3 length: 14 residues. Between the trimmed V and J ends, which lost 0 bases and 7 bases, there was a span of 12 bases. The CDR3 protein is CASSLANGGVEAFF. The DNA for the CDR3 is TGTGCCAGCAGCTTAGCCAATGGAGGGGTTGAAGCTTTCTTT.

The V and J genes are TRBV5-8 and TRBJ2-1; D perhaps matches TRBD1 (6 bases). Germline CDR1 and CDR2: SGHTS and YDEGEE. CDR3 length equals 13 residues. V shed 3 bases and J shed 2 bases, with 6 bases lying between them. The CDR3 loop is CASSWDTYNEQFF. For the CDR3, the DNA is TGTGCCAGCAGCTGGGACACCTACAATGAGCAGTTCTTC.

V gene TRBV6-6 combines with J gene TRBJ2-5, with TRBD2 as a possible D gene (5 bases). V lost 8 bases and J 5 bases, leaving 15 bases between the germline ends. Per germline, CDR1 MNHNY and CDR2 SVGAGI (reference sequence). The CDR3 covers 13 residues. The chain's CDR3 is CASSLSGQETQYF. In nucleotides, the CDR3 is TGTGCCAGCTCTTTGAGCGGTCAGGAGACCCAGTACTTC.

The rearrangement links TRBV6-6 to TRBJ2-2, with D possibly matching TRBD2 (6 bases). This CDR3 has 14 amino acids. Germline loops: CDR1 MNHNY, CDR2 SVGAGI (reference sequence). Trimming left V 8 bases short and J 5 bases short, with 15 bases between. The chain's CDR3 is CASGDREKTGELFF. As DNA, the CDR3 is TGTGCCAGCGGAGACCGGGAGAAAACCGGGGAGCTGTTTTTT.

The rearrangement joins TRBV4-3 to TRBJ2-5; 7 positions match TRBD1. Trimming took 1 base from V and 7 from J; bases not matched to a gene: 9. Germline V lookup: CDR1 LGHNA, CDR2 YSLEER. The CDR3 spans 15 residues. CDR3 sequence: CASSQVQGDLGTQYF. The CDR3 DNA is TGCGCCAGCAGCCAAGTGCAGGGGGATTTGGGGACCCAGTACTTC.

The rearrangement uses TRBV18 and TRBJ1-2, with D unresolved. Germline values: CDR1 KGHSH, CDR2 LQKENI. V was cut by 4 bases and J by 0 bases, with 6 bases left in between. CDR3 length: 13 amino acids. For the CDR3, the DNA is TGTGCCAGCTCACGACAAGCTAACTATGGCTACACCTTC. Its protein is CASSRQANYGYTF.

This chain connects TRBV5-6 to TRBJ2-7; the match to TRBD2 covers 8 bases. Looked up from germline, CDR1 is SGHDT and CDR2 is YYEEEE. The CDR3 has 15 residues. J was trimmed by 0 bases and V by 5 bases; bases with no gene match: 7. The CDR3 sequence: CASSPLAGSSYEQYF. The CDR3 DNA reads as TGTGCCAGCAGTCCTCTAGCGGGTAGCTCCTACGAGCAGTACTTC.

This clone has a single count. J is TRBJ2-7 and V is TRBV29-1; D is possibly TRBD1 (5 bases). The CDR3 runs to 12 residues. Germline values: CDR1 SQVTM, CDR2 ANQGSEA. The V end lost 3 bases, the J end lost 3 bases, and 9 bases lay between the germline ends. CDR3 nucleotides: TGCAGCGTTGATTCACAGGACTACGAGCAGTACTTC. Translation: CSVDSQDYEQYF.